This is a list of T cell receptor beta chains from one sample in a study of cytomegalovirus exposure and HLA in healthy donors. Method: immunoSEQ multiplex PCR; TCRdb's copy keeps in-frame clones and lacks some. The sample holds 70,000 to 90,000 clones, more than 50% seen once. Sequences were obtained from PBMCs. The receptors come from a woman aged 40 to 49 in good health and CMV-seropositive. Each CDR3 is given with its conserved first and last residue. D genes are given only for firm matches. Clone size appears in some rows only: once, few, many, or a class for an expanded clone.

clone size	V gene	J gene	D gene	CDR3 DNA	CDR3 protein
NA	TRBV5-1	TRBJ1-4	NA	TGCGCCAGCAGCTTGGGAGGGGGTAATGAAAAACTGTTTTTT	CASSLGGGNEKLFF
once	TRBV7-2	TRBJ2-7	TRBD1	TGTGCCAGCAGCCGGGACAGGGGGCTGACCTACGAGCAGTACTTC	CASSRDRGLTYEQYF
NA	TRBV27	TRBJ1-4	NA	TGTGCCAGCAGGGAGTCCGGAACTAATGAAAAACTGTTTTTT	CASRESGTNEKLFF
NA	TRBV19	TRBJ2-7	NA	TGTGCCAGTAGTATACAGAAGCTTTGGGGCGTCGAGCAGTACTTC	CASSIQKLWGVEQYF
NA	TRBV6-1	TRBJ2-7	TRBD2	TGTGCCAGCAGTGAAGCTAGCGGGAGTAATTACGAGCAGTACTTC	CASSEASGSNYEQYF
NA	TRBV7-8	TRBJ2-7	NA	TGTGCCAGCAGCCTGGGAGAGACAGGCAGCTCCTACGAGCAGTACTTC	CASSLGETGSSYEQYF
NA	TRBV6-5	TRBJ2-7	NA	TGTGCCAGCCATAGCGGTACCTACGAGCAGTACTTC	CASHSGTYEQYF
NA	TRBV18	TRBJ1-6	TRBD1	TGTGCCAGCTCAGCTACGGACAGGAGCTCCTATAATTCACCCCTCCACTTT	CASSATDRSSYNSPLHF
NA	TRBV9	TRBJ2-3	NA	TGTGCCAGCAGCGTAACTGTGGGCACAGATACGCAGTATTTT	CASSVTVGTDTQYF
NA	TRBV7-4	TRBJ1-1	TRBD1	TGTGCCAGCAGCCCACGGGGACAGAGAAAGAAGGAAGCTTTCTTT	CASSPRGQRKKEAFF
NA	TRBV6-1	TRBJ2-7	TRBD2	TGTGCCAGCAGTGATGGGACTAGCGGGAGCTACGAGCAGTACTTC	CASSDGTSGSYEQYF
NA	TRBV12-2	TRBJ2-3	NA	TGTGCAAGTCGCTTAGTCGGACTAGCGGGACGCACAGATACGCAGTATTTT	CASRLVGLAGRTDTQYF
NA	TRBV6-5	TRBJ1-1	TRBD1	TGTGCCAGCAGTCTATTCAGACAGGGGACTGAAGCTTTCTTT	CASSLFRQGTEAFF
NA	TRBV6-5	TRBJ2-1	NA	TGTGCCAGCAGTTACCTCGACTGGGCGGGTAATGAGCAGTTCTTC	CASSYLDWAGNEQFF
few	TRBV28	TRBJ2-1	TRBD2	TGTGCCAGCAGTCCCCCTCGAAGGCTAGCGGGAGGAAGTGAGCAGTTCTTC	CASSPPRRLAGGSEQFF
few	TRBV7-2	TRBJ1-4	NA	TGTGCCAGCAGCTTGACCTCAGGGTTTTCTGAAAAACTGTTTTTT	CASSLTSGFSEKLFF
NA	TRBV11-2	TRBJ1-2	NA	TGTGCCAGCAGCTTAGATCAGGGTGGCTACACCTTC	CASSLDQGGYTF
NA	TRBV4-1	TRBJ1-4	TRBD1	TGCGCCAGCAGCCTAACAGGGGGGACTAATGAAAAACTGTTTTTT	CASSLTGGTNEKLFF
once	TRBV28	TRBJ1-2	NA	TGTGCCAGCAGGAGAGAGTCCTATGGCTACACCTTC	CASRRESYGYTF
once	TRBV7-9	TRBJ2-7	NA	TGTGCCAGCAGCTTGGGAGGAGCTCATGTACCCTACGAGCAGTACTTC	CASSLGGAHVPYEQYF
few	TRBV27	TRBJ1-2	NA	TGTGCCAGCAGATCTCAAGGTGGGGCATATGGCTACACCTTC	CASRSQGGAYGYTF
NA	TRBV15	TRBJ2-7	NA	TGTGCCACCAGCAGAGATCGAGGTAGGGGGTACGAGCAGTACTTC	CATSRDRGRGYEQYF
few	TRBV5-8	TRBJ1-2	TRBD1	TGTGCCAGCAGCACTAGGGACAGGAAGGGCGGCTACACCTTC	CASSTRDRKGGYTF
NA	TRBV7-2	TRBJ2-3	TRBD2	TGTGCCAGCAGCTTCGGATTCGGACTAGCGGGAGCAGATACGCAGTATTTT	CASSFGFGLAGADTQYF
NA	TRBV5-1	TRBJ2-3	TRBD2	TGCGCCAGCAGCTTGGCCCCCCTGACTAGCGGGAGTGGCACAGATACGCAGTATTTT	CASSLAPLTSGSGTDTQYF
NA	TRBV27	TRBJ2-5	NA	TGTGCCAGCACCGGCTTGGGGGCCGATGAGACCCAGTACTTC	CASTGLGADETQYF
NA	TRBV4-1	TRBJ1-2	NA	TGCGCCAGCAGCCAAGATTTCCCCGACTCGGCTTATGGCTACACCTTC	CASSQDFPDSAYGYTF
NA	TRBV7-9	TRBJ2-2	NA	TGTGCCAGCAGCTTACTGGCGGGACCGGCCACCGGGGAGCTGTTTTTT	CASSLLAGPATGELFF
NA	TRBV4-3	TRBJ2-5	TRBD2	TGCGCCAGCAGCCAAGATGGGGCGGGAGTAGGTGAGACCCAGTACTTC	CASSQDGAGVGETQYF
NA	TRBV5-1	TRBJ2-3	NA	TGCGCCAGCAGCTTGTTTAGCAGCAGCACAGATACGCAGTATTTT	CASSLFSSSTDTQYF
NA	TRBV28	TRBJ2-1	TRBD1	TGTGCCAGCAGTGACGGGACAGGGAGCTACAATGAGCAGTTCTTC	CASSDGTGSYNEQFF
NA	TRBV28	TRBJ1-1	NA	TGTGCCAGCAGCCTAGACACTGAAGCTTTCTTT	CASSLDTEAFF
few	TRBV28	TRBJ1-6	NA	TGTGCCAGCAGTTCAGGGCGGGGGGGGTACAATTCACCCCTCCACTTT	CASSSGRGGYNSPLHF
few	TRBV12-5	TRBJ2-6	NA	TGTGCTAGTGCCCCATCTGGGGCCAACGTCCTGACTTTC	CASAPSGANVLTF
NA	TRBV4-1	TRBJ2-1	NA	TGCGCCAGCAGCCAACCTACAGGGAAGTATGGAAATGAGCAGTTCTTC	CASSQPTGKYGNEQFF
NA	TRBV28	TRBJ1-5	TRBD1	TGTGCCAGCAGTAACGGACAGGGTAGCAATCAGCCCCAGCATTTT	CASSNGQGSNQPQHF
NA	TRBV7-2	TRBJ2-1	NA	TGTGCCAGCAGCTTACCCAACAATGAGCAGTTCTTC	CASSLPNNEQFF
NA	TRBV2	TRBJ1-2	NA	TGTGCCAGCAGTGAAGGCCCAGGGGTGGGCTACACCTTC	CASSEGPGVGYTF
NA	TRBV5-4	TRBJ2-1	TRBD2	TGTGCCAGCAGCCACGGAAGCGGGAGGGCCTTGGCCAATGAGCAGTTCTTC	CASSHGSGRALANEQFF
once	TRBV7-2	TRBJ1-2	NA	TGTGCCAGCAGCTTAATCCAGGGCTACTATGGCTACACCTTC	CASSLIQGYYGYTF
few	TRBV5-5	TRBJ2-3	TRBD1	TGTGCCAGCAGCCCGTTCGGTGGGACAGGGGGCACAGATACGCAGTATTTT	CASSPFGGTGGTDTQYF
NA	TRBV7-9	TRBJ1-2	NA	TGTGCCAGTAGGGGGGGAGGCAGGAGCTATGGCTACACCTTC	CASRGGGRSYGYTF
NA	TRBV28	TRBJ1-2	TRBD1	TGTGCCAGCAGTCCTACAGGGGGCTACTATGGCTACACCTTC	CASSPTGGYYGYTF